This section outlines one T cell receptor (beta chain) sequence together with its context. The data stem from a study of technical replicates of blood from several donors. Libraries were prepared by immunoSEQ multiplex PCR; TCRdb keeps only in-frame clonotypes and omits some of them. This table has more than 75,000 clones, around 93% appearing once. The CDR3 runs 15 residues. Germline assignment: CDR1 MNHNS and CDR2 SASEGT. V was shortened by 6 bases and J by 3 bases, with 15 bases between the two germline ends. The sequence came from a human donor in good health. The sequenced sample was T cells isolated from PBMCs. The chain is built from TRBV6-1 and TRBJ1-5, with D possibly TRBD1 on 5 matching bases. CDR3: CASRGGSGNNQPQHF. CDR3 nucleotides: TGTGCCAGCAGGGGGGGGTCCGGAAACAATCAGCCCCAGCATTTT.